The present T cell receptor beta chain was sequenced within a study of blood T cell repertoires in COVID-19. Background on the study: Sites across the United States, Italy and Spain contributed samples from acute and convalescent COVID-19. The analysed material was cDNA or gDNA that came from T cells, B-cell-depleted T cells, or PBMCs.

About this clone itself: A read error may produce the germline difference seen at one junction end.

The germline V gene has CDR1 WSHSY and CDR2 SAAADI. This CDR3 spans 13 amino acids. In the authors' workflow: Amplification from reference gene primers served as the basis for estimated nucleated cell counts. TCRdb's table, derived via immunoSEQ multiplex PCR, lists solely in-frame clones and lacks some. V and J calls and clone size are as listed in that table; D and trimming were resolved from the DNA. Of some 77,000 clones detected, roughly 80% appear once; the ten largest clones hold roughly 1.9%. The TCR comes from a woman in her sixties or seventies with acute or convalescent COVID-19. Sequencing input: peripheral blood. The chain joins TRBV10-2 to TRBJ1-4; D is possibly TRBD1 (5 bases). The CDR3 is CASSEPGNGKLFF. In DNA, the CDR3 is TGCGCCAGCAGTGAGCCAGGGAATGGAAAACTGTTTTTT.